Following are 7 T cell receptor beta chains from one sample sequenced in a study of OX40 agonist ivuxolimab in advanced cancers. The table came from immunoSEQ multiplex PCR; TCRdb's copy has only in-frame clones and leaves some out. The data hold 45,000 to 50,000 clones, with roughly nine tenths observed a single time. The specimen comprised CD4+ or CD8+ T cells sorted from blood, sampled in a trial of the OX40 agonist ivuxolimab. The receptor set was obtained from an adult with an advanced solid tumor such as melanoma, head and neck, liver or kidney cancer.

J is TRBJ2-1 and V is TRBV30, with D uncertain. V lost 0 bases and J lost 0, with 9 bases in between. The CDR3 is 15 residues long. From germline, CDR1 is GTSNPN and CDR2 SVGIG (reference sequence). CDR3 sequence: CAWSVNSHSYNEQFF. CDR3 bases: TGTGCCTGGAGTGTAAACAGCCACTCCTACAATGAGCAGTTCTTC.

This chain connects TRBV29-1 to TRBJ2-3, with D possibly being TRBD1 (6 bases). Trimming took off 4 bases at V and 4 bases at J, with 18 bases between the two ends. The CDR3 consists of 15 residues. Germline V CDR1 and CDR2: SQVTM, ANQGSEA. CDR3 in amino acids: CSVVGTPARPDTQYF. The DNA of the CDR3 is TGCAGCGTTGTTGGGACACCGGCCCGTCCAGATACGCAGTATTTT.

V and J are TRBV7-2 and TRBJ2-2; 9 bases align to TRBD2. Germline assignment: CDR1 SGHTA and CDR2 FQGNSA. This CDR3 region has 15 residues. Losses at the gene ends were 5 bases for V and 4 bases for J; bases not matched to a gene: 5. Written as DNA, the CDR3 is TGTGCCAGCAGCCAAGAACTAGCGGGCACCGGGGAGCTGTTTTTT. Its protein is CASSQELAGTGELFF.

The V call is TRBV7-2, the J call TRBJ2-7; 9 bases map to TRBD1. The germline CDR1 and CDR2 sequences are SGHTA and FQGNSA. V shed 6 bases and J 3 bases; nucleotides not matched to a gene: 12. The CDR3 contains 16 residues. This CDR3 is CASRWTGVGDYYEQYF. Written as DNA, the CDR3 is TGTGCCAGCAGGTGGACAGGGGTCGGGGATTACTACGAGCAGTACTTC.

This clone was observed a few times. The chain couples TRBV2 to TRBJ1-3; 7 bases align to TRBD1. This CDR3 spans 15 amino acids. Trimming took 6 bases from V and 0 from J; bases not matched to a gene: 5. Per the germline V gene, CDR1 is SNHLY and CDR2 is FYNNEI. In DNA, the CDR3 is TGTGCCAGCAGAACAGGGGTCTTCTCTGGAAACACCATATATTTT. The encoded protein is CASRTGVFSGNTIYF.

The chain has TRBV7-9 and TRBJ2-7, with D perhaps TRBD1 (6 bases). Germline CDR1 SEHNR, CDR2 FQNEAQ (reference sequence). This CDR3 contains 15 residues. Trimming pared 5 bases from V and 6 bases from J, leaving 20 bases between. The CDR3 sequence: CASSLNRDTYSEQYF. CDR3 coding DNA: TGTGCCAGCAGCCTGAACCGGGACACCTACTCCGAGCAGTACTTC. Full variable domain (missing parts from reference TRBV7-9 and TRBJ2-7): DTGVSQNPRHKITKRGQNVTFRCDPISEHNRLYWYRQTLGQGPEFLTYFQNEAQLEKSRLLSDRFSAERPKGSFSTLEIQRTEQGDSAMYLCASSLNRDTYSEQYFGPGTRLTVT.

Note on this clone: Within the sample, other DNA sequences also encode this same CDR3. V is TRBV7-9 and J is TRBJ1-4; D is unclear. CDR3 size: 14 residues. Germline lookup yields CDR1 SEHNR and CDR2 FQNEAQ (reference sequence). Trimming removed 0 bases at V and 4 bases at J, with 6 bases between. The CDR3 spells CASSLAGGNEKLFF. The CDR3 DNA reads TGTGCCAGCAGCTTAGCGGGCGGTAATGAAAAACTGTTTTTT.